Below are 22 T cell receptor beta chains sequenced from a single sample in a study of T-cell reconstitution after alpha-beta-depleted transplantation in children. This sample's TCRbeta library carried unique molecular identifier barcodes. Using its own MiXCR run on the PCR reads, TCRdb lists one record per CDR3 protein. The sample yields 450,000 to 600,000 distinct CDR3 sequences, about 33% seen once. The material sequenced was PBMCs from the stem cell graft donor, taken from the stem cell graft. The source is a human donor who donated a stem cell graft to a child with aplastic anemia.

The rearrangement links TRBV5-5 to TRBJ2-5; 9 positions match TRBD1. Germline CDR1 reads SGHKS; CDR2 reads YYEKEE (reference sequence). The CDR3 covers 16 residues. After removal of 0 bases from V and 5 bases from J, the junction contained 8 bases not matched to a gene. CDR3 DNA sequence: TGTGCCAGCAGCTTGGGGGGACAGGGAGTCCGGGAGACCCAGTACTTC. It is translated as CASSLGGQGVRETQYF.

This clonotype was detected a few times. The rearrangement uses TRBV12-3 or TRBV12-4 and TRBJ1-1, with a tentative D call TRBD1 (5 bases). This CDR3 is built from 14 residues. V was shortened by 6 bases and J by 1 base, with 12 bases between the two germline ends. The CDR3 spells CASRTTVRNTEAFF. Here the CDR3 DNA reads TGTGCCAGCAGGACGACAGTACGGAACACTGAAGCTTTCTTT.

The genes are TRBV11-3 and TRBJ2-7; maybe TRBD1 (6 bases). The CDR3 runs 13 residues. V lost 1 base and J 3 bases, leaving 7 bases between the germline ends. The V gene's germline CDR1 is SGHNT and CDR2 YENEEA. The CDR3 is CASSLGGRYEQYV. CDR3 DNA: TGTGCCAGCAGCTTAGGGGGGCGCTACGAGCAGTACGTC.

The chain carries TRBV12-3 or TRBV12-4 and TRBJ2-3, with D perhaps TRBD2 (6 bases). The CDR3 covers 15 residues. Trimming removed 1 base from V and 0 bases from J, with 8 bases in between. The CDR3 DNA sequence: TGTGCCAGCAGTTTAGGCGGGATTAGCACAGATACGCAGTATTTT. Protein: CASSLGGISTDTQYF.

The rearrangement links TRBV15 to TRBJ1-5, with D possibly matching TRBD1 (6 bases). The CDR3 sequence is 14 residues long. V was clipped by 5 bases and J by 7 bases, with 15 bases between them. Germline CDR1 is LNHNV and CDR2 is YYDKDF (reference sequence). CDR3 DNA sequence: TGTGCCACCAGCGACGGGGGGGGCAGGCAGCCCCAGCATTTT. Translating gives CATSDGGGRQPQHF.

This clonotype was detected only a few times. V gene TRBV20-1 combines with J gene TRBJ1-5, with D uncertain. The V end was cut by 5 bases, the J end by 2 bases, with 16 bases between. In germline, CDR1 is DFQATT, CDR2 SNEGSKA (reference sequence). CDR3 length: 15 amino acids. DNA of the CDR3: TGCAGTGCTCACTGGGAGGATCGGGGCAATCAGCCCCAGCATTTT. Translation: CSAHWEDRGNQPQHF.

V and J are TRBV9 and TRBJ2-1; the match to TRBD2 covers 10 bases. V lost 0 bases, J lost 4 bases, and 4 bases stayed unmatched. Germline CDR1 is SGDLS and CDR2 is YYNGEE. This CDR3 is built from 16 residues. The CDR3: CASSVVLAGAYNEQFF. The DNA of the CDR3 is TGTGCCAGCAGCGTAGTCCTAGCGGGAGCGTACAATGAGCAGTTCTTC.

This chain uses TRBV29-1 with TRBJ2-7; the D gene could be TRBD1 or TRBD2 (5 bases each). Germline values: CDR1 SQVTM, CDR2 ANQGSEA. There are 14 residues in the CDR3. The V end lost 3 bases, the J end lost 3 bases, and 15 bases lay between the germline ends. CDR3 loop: CSVDFQTRGYEQYF. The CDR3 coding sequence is TGCAGCGTTGATTTCCAGACGAGGGGCTACGAGCAGTACTTC.

CDR3 in DNA: TGTGCCAGCAGGAATTTTGACAGGGGCTACGAGCAGTACTTC. Its translation is CASRNFDRGYEQYF. The V gene is TRBV6-1, the J gene TRBJ2-7; 8 bases are shared with TRBD1. The CDR3 consists of 14 residues. The ends lost 6 bases at V and 3 bases at J; junction bases unmatched: 7. Germline loops: CDR1 MNHNS, CDR2 SASEGT.

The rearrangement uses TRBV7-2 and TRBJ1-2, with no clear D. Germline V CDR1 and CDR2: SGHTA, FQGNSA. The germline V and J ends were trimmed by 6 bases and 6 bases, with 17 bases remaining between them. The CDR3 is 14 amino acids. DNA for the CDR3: TGTGCCAGCAGATTACTCGCCCCGTCTGATGGCTACACCTTC. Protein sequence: CASRLLAPSDGYTF.

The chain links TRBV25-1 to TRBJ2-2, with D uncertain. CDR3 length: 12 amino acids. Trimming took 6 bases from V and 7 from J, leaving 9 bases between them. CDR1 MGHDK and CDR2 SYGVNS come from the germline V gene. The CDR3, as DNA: TGTGCCAGCAGGCTTCCTAGCGGGGAGCTGTTTTTT. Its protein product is CASRLPSGELFF.

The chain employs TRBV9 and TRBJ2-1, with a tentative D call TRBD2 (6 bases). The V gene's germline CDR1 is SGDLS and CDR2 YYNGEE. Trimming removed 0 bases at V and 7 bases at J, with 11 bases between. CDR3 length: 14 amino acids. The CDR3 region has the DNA TGTGCCAGCAGCGTAGGCCGGGAGAGGAATGAGCAGTTCTTC. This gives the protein CASSVGRERNEQFF.

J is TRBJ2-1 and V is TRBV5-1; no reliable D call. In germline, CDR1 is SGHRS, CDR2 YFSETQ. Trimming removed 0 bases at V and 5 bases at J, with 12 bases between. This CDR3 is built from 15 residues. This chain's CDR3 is CASSLATHGHNEQFF. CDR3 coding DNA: TGCGCCAGCAGCTTGGCAACCCACGGGCACAATGAGCAGTTCTTC.

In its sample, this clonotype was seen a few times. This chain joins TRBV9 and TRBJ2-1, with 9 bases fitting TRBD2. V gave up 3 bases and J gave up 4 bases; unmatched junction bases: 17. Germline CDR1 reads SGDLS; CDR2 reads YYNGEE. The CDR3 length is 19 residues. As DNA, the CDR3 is TGTGCCAGCAGCGGAAAAATAGCGGGAGTTTTCCCAACTTACAATGAGCAGTTCTTC. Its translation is CASSGKIAGVFPTYNEQFF.

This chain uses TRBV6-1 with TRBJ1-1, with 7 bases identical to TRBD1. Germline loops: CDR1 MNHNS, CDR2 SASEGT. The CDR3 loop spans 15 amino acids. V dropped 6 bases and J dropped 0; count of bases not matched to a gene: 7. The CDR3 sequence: CASSSQQGLNTEAFF. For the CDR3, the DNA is TGTGCCAGCAGCTCCCAACAGGGGTTGAACACTGAAGCTTTCTTT.

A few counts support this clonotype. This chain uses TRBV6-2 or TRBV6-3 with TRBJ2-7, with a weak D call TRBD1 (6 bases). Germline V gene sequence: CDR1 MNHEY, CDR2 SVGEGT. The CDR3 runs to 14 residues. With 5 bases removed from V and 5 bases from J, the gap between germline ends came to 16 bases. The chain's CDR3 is CASSPSDSTHEQYF. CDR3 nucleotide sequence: TGTGCCAGCAGTCCTTCGGACAGTACTCACGAGCAGTACTTC.

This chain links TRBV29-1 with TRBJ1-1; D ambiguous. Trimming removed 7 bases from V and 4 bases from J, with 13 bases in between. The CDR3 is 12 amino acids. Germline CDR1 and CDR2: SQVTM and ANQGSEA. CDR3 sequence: CSARVVGTEAFF. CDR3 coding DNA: TGCAGCGCTAGGGTTGTGGGCACTGAAGCTTTCTTT.

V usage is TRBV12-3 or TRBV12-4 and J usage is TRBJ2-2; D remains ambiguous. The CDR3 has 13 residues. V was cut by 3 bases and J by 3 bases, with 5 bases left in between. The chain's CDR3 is CASSFSYTGELFF. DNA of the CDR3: TGTGCCAGCAGTTTTAGTTACACCGGGGAGCTGTTTTTT.

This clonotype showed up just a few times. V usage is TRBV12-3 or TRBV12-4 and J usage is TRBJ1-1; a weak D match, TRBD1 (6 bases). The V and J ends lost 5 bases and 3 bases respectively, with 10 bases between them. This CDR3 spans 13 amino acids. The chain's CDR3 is CASSADSYTEAFF. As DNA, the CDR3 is TGTGCCAGCAGTGCGGACAGCTACACTGAAGCTTTCTTT.

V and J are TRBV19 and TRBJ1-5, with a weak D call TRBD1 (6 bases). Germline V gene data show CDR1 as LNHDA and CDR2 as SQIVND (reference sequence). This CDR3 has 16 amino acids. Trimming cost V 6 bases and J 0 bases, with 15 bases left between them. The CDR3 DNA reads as TGTGCCAGTAGGGAACAGGGCTTATATAGCAATCAGCCCCAGCATTTT. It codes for CASREQGLYSNQPQHF. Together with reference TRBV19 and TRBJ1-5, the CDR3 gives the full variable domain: DGGITQSPKYLFRKEGQNVTLSCEQNLNHDAMYWYRQDPGQGLRLIYYSQIVNDFQKGDIAEGYSVSREKKESFPLTVTSAQKNPTAFYLCASREQGLYSNQPQHFGDGTRLSIL.

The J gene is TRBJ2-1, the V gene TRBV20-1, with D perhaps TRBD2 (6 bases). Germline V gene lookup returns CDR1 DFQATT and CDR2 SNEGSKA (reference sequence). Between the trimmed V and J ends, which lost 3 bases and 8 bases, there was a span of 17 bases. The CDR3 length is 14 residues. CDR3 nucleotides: TGCAGTGCTAGTCGGGACTCGGGTTTGTATGAGCAGTTCTTC. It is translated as CSASRDSGLYEQFF.

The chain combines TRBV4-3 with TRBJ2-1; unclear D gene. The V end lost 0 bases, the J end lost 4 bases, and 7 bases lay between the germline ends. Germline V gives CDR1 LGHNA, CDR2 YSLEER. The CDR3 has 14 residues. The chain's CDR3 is CASSQDMGYNEQFF. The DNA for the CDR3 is TGCGCCAGCAGCCAAGATATGGGATACAATGAGCAGTTCTTC.